A single sample is the source of the 26 T cell receptor beta chains below, sequenced in a study of CXCR3-negative and CXCR3-positive naive CD8 T cells (dated by TCRdb to between 2018 and 2021). The full study reports these points: TRB CDR3s from CXCR3-positive naive cells showed higher hydrophobicity (lower Kidera factor 4), lower energy, and higher strength and volume indices than CXCR3-negative naive cells.

The data were produced on a NextSeq 550. The Human TCR Profiling Kit (MiLaboratory) was used to prepare UMI-labeled 5' RACE TRB cDNA libraries. TCRdb reprocessed the reads and assigns one entry to each CDR3 protein sequence, leaving out DNA. The sample's clone listing holds over 55,000 distinct CDR3 sequences. The ten largest clones take up around 4.9% of the sample. These TCRs are of unknown antigen specificity. The sequenced material came from naive CXCR3+ CD8+ T cells from blood. Taken with the paper, the label for cell subset or site translates to: CD45RO-CCR7+CD27+CD95- naive CD8+ T cells expressing CXCR3 (TNR3+). These TCRs come from a human donor in good health. Some clones in this sample may be carry-over from other donors' samples.

The CDR3 is CASSEVAGERNEQFF. The chain uses TRBV10-1 and TRBJ2-1; lacking DNA, the TRBD2 call made by TCRdb goes unchecked. This CDR3 has 15 residues. Germline CDR1 and CDR2: WNHNN and SYGVQD (reference sequence).

This sequence joins TRBV28 and TRBJ2-2. CDR3 length equals 12 residues. CDR1 is MDHEN and CDR2 is SYDVKM in the germline V gene. The CDR3 loop is CASSLQDGELFF. Full variable domain (remainder filled in from reference TRBV28 and TRBJ2-2): DVKVTQSSRYLVKRTGEKVFLECVQDMDHENMFWYRQDPGLGLRLIYFSYDVKMKEKGDIPEGYSVSREKKERFSLILESASTNQTSMYLCASSLQDGELFFGEGSRLTVL.

This chain uses TRBV7-8 with TRBJ1-1. Germline values: CDR1 SGHVS, CDR2 FQNEAQ. This CDR3 contains 14 residues. CDR3 sequence reads: CASSSGYSYTEAFF.

The V call is TRBV29-1, the J call TRBJ1-1. Germline CDR1 SQVTM, CDR2 ANQGSEA. The CDR3 spans 16 residues. This CDR3 reads CSVEVLMNDGDTEAFF.

The V call is TRBV2, the J call TRBJ2-7. Per the germline V gene, CDR1 is SNHLY and CDR2 is FYNNEI. The CDR3 extends over 12 amino acids. CDR3 in amino acids: CASSETVGEQYF.

The gene calls are TRBV14 and TRBJ2-7; the TRBD1 assignment by TCRdb is unverifiable without DNA. The CDR3 is made up of 14 amino acids. Germline values: CDR1 SGHDN, CDR2 FVKESK. The CDR3 sequence: CASSSGTTSYEQYF. Together with reference TRBV14 and TRBJ2-7, the CDR3 gives the full variable domain: EAGVTQFPSHSVIEKGQTVTLRCDPISGHDNLYWYRRVMGKEIKFLLHFVKESKQDESGMPNNRFLAERTGGTYSTLKVQPAELEDSGVYFCASSSGTTSYEQYFGPGTRLTVT.

The chain carries TRBV29-1 and TRBJ2-1. The CDR3 consists of 12 residues. Germline-derived CDR1 and CDR2 are SQVTM and ANQGSEA. CDR3: CSVAYEGNEQFF.

The genes are TRBV20-1 and TRBJ2-7; the D call of TRBD2 rests on TCRdb alone, since no DNA is present to check it. In germline, CDR1 is DFQATT, CDR2 SNEGSKA (reference sequence). The CDR3 covers 14 residues. The CDR3 loop is CSARTSGDASEQYF.

V is TRBV7-6 and J is TRBJ2-7; lacking DNA, the TRBD1 call made by TCRdb goes unchecked. The CDR3 has 14 amino acids. CDR1 is SGHVS, CDR2 FNYEAQ, per germline. The CDR3 spells CASSLRGGAYEQYF. The full variable domain, completed using reference TRBV7-6 and TRBJ2-7, is GAGVSQSPRYKVTKRGQDVALRCDPISGHVSLYWYRQALGQGPEFLTYFNYEAQQDKSGLPNDRFSAERPEGSISTLTIQRTEQRDSAMYRCASSLRGGAYEQYFGPGTRLTVT.

The chain joins TRBV7-9 to TRBJ1-6. Germline values: CDR1 SEHNR, CDR2 FQNEAQ (reference sequence). The CDR3 runs to 14 residues. The CDR3 is CASSFDAGSSPLHF.

The chain carries TRBV15 and TRBJ1-5; TCRdb lists TRBD1, though no DNA is available to test this call. The CDR3 consists of 19 residues. Germline lookup yields CDR1 LNHNV and CDR2 YYDKDF (reference sequence). This CDR3 is CATSREPAGVQGWDQPQHF.

The chain is built from TRBV29-1 and TRBJ2-3; without DNA, the TCRdb call of TRBD1 cannot be checked. The germline V gene has CDR1 SQVTM and CDR2 ANQGSEA. The CDR3 extends over 13 amino acids. The CDR3 spells CSVEGQGSDTQYF.

The chain uses TRBV4-3 and TRBJ2-1; TCRdb reports TRBD1, a call that lacks DNA to check it against. CDR1 is LGHNA and CDR2 is YSLEER in the germline V gene. CDR3 length: 17 residues. CDR3 residues: CASSQGAAKDSYNEQFF.

CDR3 loop: CASRDPGLEDTEAFF. The V gene is TRBV4-1, the J gene TRBJ1-1. From germline, CDR1 is MGHRA and CDR2 YSYEKL. The CDR3 is 15 amino acids.

The gene calls are TRBV29-1 and TRBJ1-1. Germline loops: CDR1 SQVTM, CDR2 ANQGSEA. The CDR3 sequence is 12 residues long. CDR3 sequence: CSVETQNTEAFF.

The chain joins TRBV14 to TRBJ2-7. This CDR3 has 13 residues. Germline V CDR1 and CDR2: SGHDN, FVKESK. The CDR3 is CASSPRYSYEQYF.

The chain has TRBV11-2 and TRBJ2-3. Germline CDR1 and CDR2: SGHAT and FQNNGV. The CDR3 sequence is 12 residues long. The CDR3 is CASSPSEDTQYF.

The chain is built from TRBV20-1 and TRBJ2-7; TCRdb's assignment of TRBD1 cannot be checked, as there is no DNA. The germline V gene has CDR1 DFQATT and CDR2 SNEGSKA (reference sequence). The length of the CDR3 is 15 residues. The CDR3: CSARGWDRGLYEQYF.

The CDR3 sequence: CSAPMVGDTQYF. The rearrangement uses TRBV29-1 and TRBJ2-3; TCRdb lists TRBD1, though no DNA is available to test this call. Germline V gene data show CDR1 as SQVTM and CDR2 as ANQGSEA. This CDR3 is built from 12 residues.

This chain links TRBV6-6 with TRBJ2-7; TCRdb proposes TRBD1, but this gene call is untestable without DNA. This CDR3 spans 16 amino acids. Germline CDR1 MNHNY, CDR2 SVGAGI (reference sequence). CDR3 amino acids: CASSYTGTGGGYEQYF.

The J gene is TRBJ2-3, the V gene TRBV10-2; TCRdb outputs TRBD1, but without DNA this stays unchecked. Germline CDR1 and CDR2: WSHSY and SAAADI. There are 15 residues in the CDR3. CDR3 region: CASSELGGSTDTQYF.

V is TRBV3-1 and J is TRBJ2-1; the D gene TCRdb calls, TRBD1, cannot be checked with no DNA. The CDR3 is made up of 17 amino acids. CDR1 and CDR2 from the germline V gene are LGHDT and YNNKEL (reference sequence). CDR3 region: CASSQDKDRGFYNEQFF.

The chain links TRBV18 to TRBJ1-5. Germline CDR1 and CDR2: KGHSH and LQKENI. CDR3 length: 14 residues. The CDR3: CASSPLDGDQPQHF.

The chain joins TRBV2 to TRBJ2-5; TCRdb designates TRBD2, a call that cannot be tested without DNA. Germline V gives CDR1 SNHLY, CDR2 FYNNEI. The CDR3 is made up of 16 amino acids. The CDR3: CASEPSGRGVAETQYF. Filled out from reference TRBV2 and TRBJ2-5, the complete variable domain reads EPEVTQTPSHQVTQMGQEVILRCVPISNHLYFYWYRQILGQKVEFLVSFYNNEISEKSEIFDDQFSVERPDGSNFTLKIRSTKLEDSAMYFCASEPSGRGVAETQYFGPGTRLLVL.

The CDR3 sequence is CASSQEKNIQYF. This chain connects TRBV4-1 to TRBJ2-4. Germline assignment: CDR1 MGHRA and CDR2 YSYEKL. The CDR3 loop spans 12 amino acids.

This chain links TRBV2 with TRBJ2-7. Germline V lookup: CDR1 SNHLY, CDR2 FYNNEI. This CDR3 has 13 residues. CDR3 in amino acids: CASKIATFYEQYF. Full variable domain (remainder filled in from reference TRBV2 and TRBJ2-7): EPEVTQTPSHQVTQMGQEVILRCVPISNHLYFYWYRQILGQKVEFLVSFYNNEISEKSEIFDDQFSVERPDGSNFTLKIRSTKLEDSAMYFCASKIATFYEQYFGPGTRLTVT.